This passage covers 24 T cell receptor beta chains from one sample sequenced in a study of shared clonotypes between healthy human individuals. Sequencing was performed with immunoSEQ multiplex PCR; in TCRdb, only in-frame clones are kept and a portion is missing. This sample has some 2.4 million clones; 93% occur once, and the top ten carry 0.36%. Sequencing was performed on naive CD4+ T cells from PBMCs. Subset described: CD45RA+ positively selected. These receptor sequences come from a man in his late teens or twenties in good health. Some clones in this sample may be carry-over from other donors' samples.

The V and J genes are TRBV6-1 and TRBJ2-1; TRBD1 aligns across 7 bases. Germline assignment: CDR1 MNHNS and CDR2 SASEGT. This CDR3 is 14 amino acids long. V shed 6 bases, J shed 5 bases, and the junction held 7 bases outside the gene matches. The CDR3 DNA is TGTGCCAGCAGGGTCCCAGGGGGAAACAATGAGCAGTTCTTC. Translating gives CASRVPGGNNEQFF.

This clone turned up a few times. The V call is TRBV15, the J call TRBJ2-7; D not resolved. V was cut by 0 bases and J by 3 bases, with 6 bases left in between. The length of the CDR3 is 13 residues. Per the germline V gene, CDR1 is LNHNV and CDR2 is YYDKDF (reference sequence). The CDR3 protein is CATSRDVSYEQYF. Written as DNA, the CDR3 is TGTGCCACCAGCAGAGATGTCAGCTACGAGCAGTACTTC.

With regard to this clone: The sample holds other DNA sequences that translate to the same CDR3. The CDR3 loop reads CASSSTSGSYEQYF. For the CDR3, the DNA is TGCGCCAGCAGCTCCACCAGCGGTTCCTACGAGCAGTACTTC. The J gene is TRBJ2-7, the V gene TRBV5-1, with TRBD2 as a possible D gene (5 bases). CDR3 length equals 14 residues. The germline gives CDR1 SGHRS, CDR2 YFSETQ. V gave up 3 bases and J gave up 1 base, with 11 bases separating them.

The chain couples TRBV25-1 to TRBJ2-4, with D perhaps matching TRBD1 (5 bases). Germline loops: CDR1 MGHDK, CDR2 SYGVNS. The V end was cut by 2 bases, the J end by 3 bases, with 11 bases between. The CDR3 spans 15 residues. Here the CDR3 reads CASSEGSGHKNIQYF. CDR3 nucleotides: TGTGCCAGCAGTGAAGGGTCAGGGCACAAAAACATTCAGTACTTC.

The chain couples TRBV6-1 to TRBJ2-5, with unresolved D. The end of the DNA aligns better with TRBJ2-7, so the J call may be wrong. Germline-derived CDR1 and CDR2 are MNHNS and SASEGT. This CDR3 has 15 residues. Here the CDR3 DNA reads TGTGCCAGCAGTCCCCGGACGGATGGGGACTACGAGCAGTACTTC. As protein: CASSPRTDGDYEQYF.

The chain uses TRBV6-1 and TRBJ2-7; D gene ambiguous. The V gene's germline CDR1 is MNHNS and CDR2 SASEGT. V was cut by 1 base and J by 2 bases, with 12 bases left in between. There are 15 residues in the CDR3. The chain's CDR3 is CASSEGLVAPYEQYF. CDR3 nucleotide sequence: TGTGCCAGCAGTGAAGGCCTGGTCGCTCCCTACGAGCAGTACTTC.

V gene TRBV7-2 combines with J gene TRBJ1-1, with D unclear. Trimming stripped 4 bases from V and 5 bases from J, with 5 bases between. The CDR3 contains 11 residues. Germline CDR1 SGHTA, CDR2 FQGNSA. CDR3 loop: CASSYRTEAFF. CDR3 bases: TGTGCCAGCAGCTACCGGACTGAAGCTTTCTTT.

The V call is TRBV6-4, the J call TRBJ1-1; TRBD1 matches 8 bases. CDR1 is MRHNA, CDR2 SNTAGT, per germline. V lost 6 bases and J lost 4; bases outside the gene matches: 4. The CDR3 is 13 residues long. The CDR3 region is CASSTDRGTEAFF. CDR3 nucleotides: TGTGCCAGCAGCACAGACAGGGGCACTGAAGCTTTCTTT.

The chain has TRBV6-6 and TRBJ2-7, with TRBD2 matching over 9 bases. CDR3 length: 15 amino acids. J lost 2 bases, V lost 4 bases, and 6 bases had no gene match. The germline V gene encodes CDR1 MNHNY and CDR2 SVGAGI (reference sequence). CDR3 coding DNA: TGTGCCAGCAGTTCCGAGACTAGCGGCACCTACGAGCAGTACTTC. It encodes CASSSETSGTYEQYF.

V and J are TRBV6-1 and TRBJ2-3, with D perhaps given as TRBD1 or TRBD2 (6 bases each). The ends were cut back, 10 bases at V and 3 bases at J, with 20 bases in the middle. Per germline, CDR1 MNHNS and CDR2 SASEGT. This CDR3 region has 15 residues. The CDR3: CATGGGQGRTDTQYF. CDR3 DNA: TGTGCCACCGGAGGCGGTCAGGGGAGGACAGATACGCAGTATTTT.

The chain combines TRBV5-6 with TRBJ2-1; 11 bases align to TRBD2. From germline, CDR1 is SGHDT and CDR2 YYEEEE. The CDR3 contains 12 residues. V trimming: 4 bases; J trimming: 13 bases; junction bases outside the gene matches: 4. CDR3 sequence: CASSNRLAGQFF. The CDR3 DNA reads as TGTGCCAGCAGCAACCGACTAGCGGGACAGTTCTTC.

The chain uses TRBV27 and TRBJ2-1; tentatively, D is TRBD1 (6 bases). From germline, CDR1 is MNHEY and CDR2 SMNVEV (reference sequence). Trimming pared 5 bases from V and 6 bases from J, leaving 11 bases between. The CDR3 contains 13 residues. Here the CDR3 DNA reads TGTGCCAGCAGTAAGGGGGATACCAATGAGCAGTTCTTC. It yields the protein CASSKGDTNEQFF.

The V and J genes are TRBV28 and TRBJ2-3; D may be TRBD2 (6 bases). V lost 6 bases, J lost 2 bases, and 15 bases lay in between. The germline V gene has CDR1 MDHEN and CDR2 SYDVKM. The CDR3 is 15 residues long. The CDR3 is CASRPGTHSTDTQYF. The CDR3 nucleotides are TGTGCCAGCAGACCCGGGACTCACTCCACAGATACGCAGTATTTT.

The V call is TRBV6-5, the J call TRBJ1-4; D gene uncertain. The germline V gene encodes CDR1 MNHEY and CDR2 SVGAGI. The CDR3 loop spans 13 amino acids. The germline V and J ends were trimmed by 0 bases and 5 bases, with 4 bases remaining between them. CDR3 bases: TGTGCCAGCAGTTACTCGAAGAATGAAAAACTGTTTTTT. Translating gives CASSYSKNEKLFF.

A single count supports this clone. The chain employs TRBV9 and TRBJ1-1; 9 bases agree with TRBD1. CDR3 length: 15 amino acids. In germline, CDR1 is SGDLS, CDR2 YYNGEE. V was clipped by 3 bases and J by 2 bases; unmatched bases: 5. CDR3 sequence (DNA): TGTGCCAGCAGCGGGCGGGACAGGGCTAACACTGAAGCTTTCTTT. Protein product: CASSGRDRANTEAFF.

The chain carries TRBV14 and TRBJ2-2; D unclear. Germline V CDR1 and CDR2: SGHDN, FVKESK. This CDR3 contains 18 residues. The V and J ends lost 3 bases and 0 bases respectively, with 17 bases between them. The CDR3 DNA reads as TGTGCCAGCAGCCAGAGGTTGATAGGCAGATCGAACACCGGGGAGCTGTTTTTT. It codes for CASSQRLIGRSNTGELFF.

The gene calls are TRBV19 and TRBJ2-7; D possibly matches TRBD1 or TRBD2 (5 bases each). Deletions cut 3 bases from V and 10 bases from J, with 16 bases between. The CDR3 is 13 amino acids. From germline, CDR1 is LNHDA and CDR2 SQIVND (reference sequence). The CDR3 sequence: CASSILHGGVQYF. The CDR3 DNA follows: TGTGCCAGTAGTATCCTTCATGGGGGAGTTCAGTACTTC.

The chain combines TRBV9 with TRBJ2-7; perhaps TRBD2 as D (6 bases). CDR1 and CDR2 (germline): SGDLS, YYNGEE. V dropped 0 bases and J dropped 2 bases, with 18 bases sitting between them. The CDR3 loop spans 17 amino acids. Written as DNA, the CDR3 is TGTGCCAGCAGCGTAGATGGTAGAGAAGCGGGTCCCTACGAGCAGTACTTC. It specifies CASSVDGREAGPYEQYF.

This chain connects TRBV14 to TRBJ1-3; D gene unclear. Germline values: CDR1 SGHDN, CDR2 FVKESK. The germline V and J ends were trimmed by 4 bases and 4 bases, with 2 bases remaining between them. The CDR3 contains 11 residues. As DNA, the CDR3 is TGTGCCAGCAGCCCCGGAAACACCATATATTTT. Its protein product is CASSPGNTIYF.

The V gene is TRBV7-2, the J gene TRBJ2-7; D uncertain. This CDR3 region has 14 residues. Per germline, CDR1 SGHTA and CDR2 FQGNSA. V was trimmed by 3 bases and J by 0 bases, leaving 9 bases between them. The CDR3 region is CASSFGGYSYEQYF. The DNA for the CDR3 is TGTGCCAGCAGCTTCGGCGGCTACTCCTACGAGCAGTACTTC.

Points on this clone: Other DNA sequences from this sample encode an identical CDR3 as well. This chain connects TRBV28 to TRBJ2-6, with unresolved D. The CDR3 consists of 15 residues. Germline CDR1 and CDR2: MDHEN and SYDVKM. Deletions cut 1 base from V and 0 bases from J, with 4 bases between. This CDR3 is CASSLSGSGANVLTF. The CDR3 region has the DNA TGTGCCAGCAGTTTATCCGGCTCTGGGGCCAACGTCCTGACTTTC.

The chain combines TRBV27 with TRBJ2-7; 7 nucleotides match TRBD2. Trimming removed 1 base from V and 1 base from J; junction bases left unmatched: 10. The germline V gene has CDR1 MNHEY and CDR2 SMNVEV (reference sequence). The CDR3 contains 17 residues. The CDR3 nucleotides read TGTGCCAGCAGTTTATTTTCTGGTAGCGGGCCATCCTACGAGCAGTACTTC. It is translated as CASSLFSGSGPSYEQYF.

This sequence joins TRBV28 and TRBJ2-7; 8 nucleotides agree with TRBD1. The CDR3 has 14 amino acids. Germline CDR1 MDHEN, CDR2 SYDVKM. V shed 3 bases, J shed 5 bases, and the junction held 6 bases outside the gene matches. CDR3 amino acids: CASSLTGVVHEQYF. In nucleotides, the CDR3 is TGTGCCAGCAGTTTGACAGGGGTCGTCCACGAGCAGTACTTC.

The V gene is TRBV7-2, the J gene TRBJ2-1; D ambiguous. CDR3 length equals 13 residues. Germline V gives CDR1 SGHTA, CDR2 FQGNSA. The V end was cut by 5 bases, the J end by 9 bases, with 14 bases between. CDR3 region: CASSVHIEGEQFF. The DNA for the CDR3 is TGTGCCAGCAGCGTACACATTGAAGGTGAGCAGTTCTTC.